These 2 T cell receptor beta chains originate from one sample sequenced in a study of T cell repertoires in cytomegalovirus infection. Their antigens are not known. TCRdb processed the reads anew with MiXCR; each CDR3 protein has one entry. Here the sample spans 570,000 or so distinct CDR3 sequences, around 40% being singletons. The source material was cultured PBMCs, sampled from culture after CMV antigen stimulation. These receptors all stem from a human donor in good health (CMV status not recorded). Some clones in this sample may be carry-over from other donors' samples.

The chain is built from TRBV6-2 or TRBV6-3 and TRBJ2-7, with D tentatively TRBD1 (6 bases). Germline CDR1 is MNHEY and CDR2 is SVGEGT. V lost 5 bases, J lost 3 bases, and 14 bases lay in between. The length of the CDR3 is 14 residues. CDR3 coding DNA: TGTGCCAGCAGTAAACAGGGACGGGACTACGAGCAGTACTTC. Translating it yields CASSKQGRDYEQYF.

The V call is TRBV4-1, the J call TRBJ2-2; 9 bases match TRBD2. The CDR3 totals 15 residues. J was trimmed by 3 bases and V by 8 bases; bases with no gene match: 7. From germline, CDR1 is MGHRA and CDR2 YSYEKL. CDR3 residues: CASRKSGGYTGELFF. In DNA form, the CDR3 reads TGCGCCAGCCGCAAAAGCGGGGGGTACACCGGGGAGCTGTTTTTT.